The 21 T cell receptor beta chains below all came from one sample that was sequenced in a study of lymphopenia after photon versus proton radiotherapy (dated 2019 in TCRdb). Library method: the immunoSEQ multiplex PCR assay. TCRdb's version of the immuneACCESS table is confined to in-frame rearrangements and falls short of the full clone set. An unresolved V gene accounts for under half of the shortfall where checked; the remainder is of unknown origin. The sample table contains more than 70,000 clones; only one count was recorded for around 80% of them. The ten biggest clones cover around 1.4% of the sample. The input for sequencing was peripheral blood, taken from a patient treated with proton-based radiotherapy. Receptors were obtained from a man in his sixties with pancreatic cancer.

The V call is TRBV4-3, the J call TRBJ2-7; unclear D gene. V gave up 1 base and J gave up 10 bases, with 17 bases separating them. Germline-derived CDR1 and CDR2 are LGHNA and YSLEER. The CDR3 totals 14 residues. CDR3 nucleotide sequence: TGCGCCAGCAGCCAAGGGGTGGCAGGAGCAAGACAGTACTTC. Amino acid sequence: CASSQGVAGARQYF.

V usage is TRBV28 and J usage is TRBJ1-6; D gene uncertain. This CDR3 is 15 amino acids long. From germline, CDR1 is MDHEN and CDR2 SYDVKM. V was shortened by 3 bases and J by 13 bases, with 19 bases between the two germline ends. CDR3 in DNA: TGTGCCAGCAGTTTTACCTCCGACGGCCTTTGGCCCCTCCACTTT. Translated, it gives CASSFTSDGLWPLHF.

This clone was observed a handful of times. J is TRBJ1-2 and V is TRBV11-3; D is uncertain. This CDR3 contains 16 residues. The V and J ends lost 0 bases and 2 bases respectively, with 13 bases between them. CDR1 SGHNT and CDR2 YENEEA come from the germline V gene. The CDR3 DNA follows: TGTGCCAGCAGCTTAGAGGGCAGGCTGGGGAACTATGGCTACACCTTC. Translating gives CASSLEGRLGNYGYTF.

J is TRBJ2-1 and V is TRBV4-1, with D possibly TRBD1 on 5 matching bases. The CDR3 has 16 amino acids. Germline V gene lookup returns CDR1 MGHRA and CDR2 YSYEKL. V was shortened by 1 base and J by 0 bases, with 10 bases between the two germline ends. The CDR3 DNA reads TGCGCCAGCAGCCAAGTGGGGCTGAGCTCCTACAATGAGCAGTTCTTC. Residues: CASSQVGLSSYNEQFF.

CDR3 DNA: TGTGCCAGCAGGGGTAGCGGGAGCTACAATGAGCAGTTCTTC. Its translation: CASRGSGSYNEQFF. The rearrangement uses TRBV7-2 and TRBJ2-1; 9 nucleotides match TRBD2. The CDR3 length is 14 residues. The ends lost 6 bases at V and 3 bases at J; junction bases unmatched: 3. Germline assignment: CDR1 SGHTA and CDR2 FQGNSA.

The genes are TRBV11-2 and TRBJ2-1; a possible D gene is TRBD2 (6 bases). CDR3 length equals 16 residues. Germline CDR1 SGHAT, CDR2 FQNNGV. V was shortened by 2 bases and J by 2 bases, with 13 bases between the two germline ends. The CDR3, as DNA: TGTGCCAGCAGCTTATATGGGGCGGGGACCTACAATGAGCAGTTCTTC. It encodes CASSLYGAGTYNEQFF.

This clone occurred a few times. V is TRBV5-6 and J is TRBJ2-3, with D tentatively TRBD2 (6 bases). The CDR3 consists of 13 residues. V was cut by 2 bases and J by 4 bases, with 8 bases left in between. CDR1 is SGHDT and CDR2 is YYEEEE in the germline V gene. CDR3 region: CASSFTGADTQYF. The CDR3 DNA reads TGTGCCAGCAGCTTCACGGGGGCAGATACGCAGTATTTT.

V usage is TRBV19 and J usage is TRBJ2-7; 8 bases match TRBD2. Germline V gene data show CDR1 as LNHDA and CDR2 as SQIVND (reference sequence). The CDR3 sequence is 15 residues long. The V and J ends lost 6 bases and 6 bases, in that order; junction bases with no gene match: 13. In nucleotides, the CDR3 is TGTGCCAGTAGGCTGTCGGGAGGGCCGATCGGCGAGCAGTACTTC. Its translation is CASRLSGGPIGEQYF.

The CDR3 sequence is CASSGGQGAFSGNTIYF. CDR3 nucleotides: TGTGCCAGCAGCGGAGGACAGGGGGCCTTCTCTGGAAACACCATATATTTT. This chain connects TRBV9 to TRBJ1-3; 11 bases are a match to TRBD1. The V segment lost 3 bases and the J segment 0 bases; nucleotides outside the gene matches: 5. CDR3 length: 17 residues. Per the germline V gene, CDR1 is SGDLS and CDR2 is YYNGEE.

V and J are TRBV28 and TRBJ1-1; D not resolved. This CDR3 comprises 11 residues. The V gene's germline CDR1 is MDHEN and CDR2 SYDVKM. V was pared by 4 bases and J by 11 bases, with 11 bases between. The CDR3 is CASSYTSGAFF. CDR3 sequence (DNA): TGTGCCAGCAGTTATACTTCTGGGGCTTTCTTT.

The genes are TRBV2 and TRBJ2-1; a weak D match, TRBD1 (6 bases). CDR1 SNHLY and CDR2 FYNNEI come from the germline V gene. This CDR3 has 15 amino acids. V lost 7 bases, J lost 5 bases, and 18 bases lay in between. DNA for the CDR3: TGTGCCAGCACCCGAAGGGGGACCGGGAACAATGAGCAGTTCTTC. Translated: CASTRRGTGNNEQFF.

The genes are TRBV5-1 and TRBJ1-3, with unresolved D. From germline, CDR1 is SGHRS and CDR2 YFSETQ. This CDR3 is 11 amino acids long. Deletions cut 7 bases from V and 4 bases from J, with 6 bases between. CDR3 DNA: TGCGCCAGCGCCGAGGGAAACACCATATATTTT. It yields the protein CASAEGNTIYF.

The V call is TRBV5-1, the J call TRBJ1-1; 10 bases line up with TRBD1. Germline V gene lookup returns CDR1 SGHRS and CDR2 YFSETQ. This CDR3 region has 18 residues. V dropped 4 bases and J dropped 4; count of bases not matched to a gene: 16. The CDR3 protein is CASSHIPGQGSRGTEAFF. CDR3 sequence (DNA): TGCGCCAGCAGCCATATACCGGGACAGGGGAGTAGGGGCACTGAAGCTTTCTTT. Combining the CDR3 with reference TRBV5-1 and TRBJ1-1 gives the whole variable domain KAGVTQTPRYLIKTRGQQVTLSCSPISGHRSVSWYQQTPGQGLQFLFEYFSETQRNKGNFPGRFSGRQFSNSRSEMNVSTLELGDSALYLCASSHIPGQGSRGTEAFFGQGTRLTVV.

This chain joins TRBV6-1 and TRBJ2-2, with TRBD1 identical over 8 bases. V gave up 3 bases and J gave up 7 bases; unmatched junction bases: 7. The V gene's germline CDR1 is MNHNS and CDR2 SASEGT. The CDR3 length is 15 residues. The CDR3 loop is CASSEGRGRDGELFF. The CDR3 region has the DNA TGTGCCAGCAGTGAGGGCAGGGGGCGCGACGGGGAGCTGTTTTTT.

The table lists this clone with a few counts. The chain links TRBV28 to TRBJ1-1, with TRBD1 identical over 7 bases. This CDR3 region has 13 residues. Germline lookup yields CDR1 MDHEN and CDR2 SYDVKM. V shed 1 base and J 11 bases; nucleotides not matched to a gene: 7. The CDR3 protein is CASSLYGTASAFF. Here the CDR3 DNA reads TGTGCCAGCAGTTTATACGGGACAGCATCTGCTTTCTTT.

V and J are TRBV7-3 and TRBJ2-5; possibly TRBD2 for D (6 bases). V dropped 3 bases and J dropped 2 bases, with 10 bases sitting between them. The CDR3 totals 14 residues. CDR1 SGHTA and CDR2 FQGTGA come from the germline V gene. The CDR3 DNA reads TGTGCCAGCAGCTTTGGAGGGTTGCAAGAGACCCAGTACTTC. It specifies CASSFGGLQETQYF.

In this sample, this clone turned up once. The V call is TRBV2, the J call TRBJ2-7; possible D gene TRBD2, 5 bases. The CDR3 runs 15 residues. Deletions cut 7 bases from V and 0 bases from J, with 16 bases between. Germline V gene lookup returns CDR1 SNHLY and CDR2 FYNNEI. The CDR3 sequence: CASMKNEGISYEQYF. The CDR3 DNA sequence: TGTGCCAGCATGAAAAATGAGGGAATCTCCTACGAGCAGTACTTC.

V gene TRBV5-1 combines with J gene TRBJ2-3, with 8 bases matching TRBD2. The CDR3 sequence is 15 residues long. Germline V gene sequence: CDR1 SGHRS, CDR2 YFSETQ. After removal of 4 bases from V and 3 bases from J, the junction contained 7 bases not matched to a gene. This chain's CDR3 is CASSLTSGITDTQYF. The CDR3 bases are TGCGCCAGCAGCCTAACTAGCGGCATAACAGATACGCAGTATTTT.

This clone was counted a single time. DNA of the CDR3: TGTGCCAGCAGCGTATCCCAGGGGGCCCAAGAGACCCAGTACTTC. Translation: CASSVSQGAQETQYF. The rearrangement links TRBV9 to TRBJ2-5; 8 nucleotides agree with TRBD1. The CDR3 sequence is 15 residues long. Losses at the gene ends were 1 base for V and 1 base for J; bases not matched to a gene: 3. CDR1 and CDR2 from the germline V gene are SGDLS and YYNGEE.

The rearrangement uses TRBV18 and TRBJ2-6; 8 bases are shared with TRBD1. The trim removed 6 bases at V and 2 bases at J, leaving 3 bases unmatched. The CDR3 runs 15 residues. Germline loops: CDR1 KGHSH, CDR2 LQKENI. This CDR3 is CASSGQGAGANVLTF. The CDR3 DNA sequence: TGTGCCAGCTCTGGACAGGGTGCTGGGGCCAACGTCCTGACTTTC.

The table lists this clone with a count of one. This sequence joins TRBV10-2 and TRBJ1-4, with D unresolved. V was pared by 6 bases and J by 8 bases, with 13 bases between. Germline V gene sequence: CDR1 WSHSY, CDR2 SAAADI. The CDR3 sequence is 13 residues long. The CDR3 DNA follows: TGCGCCAGCAGGCTACAGTCGGGGGAAAAACTGTTTTTT. Translating it yields CASRLQSGEKLFF.